Below are 32 T cell receptor beta chains sequenced from a single sample in a study of tumor and adjacent non-tumor tissue in lung cancer. RNA was extracted from bulk tissue without any cell sorting. TCRbeta libraries were built with three rounds of nested PCR, modified from ARM-PCR. TCRdb re-called the multiplex PCR reads with MiXCR, one entry per CDR3 protein. This sample carries approximately 110,000 distinct CDR3 sequences, more than 70% of them seen once, and the ten largest clones take 30% to 45%. The sequenced material came from lung tumor tissue. These receptor sequences come from an older woman with non-small cell lung cancer.

The table lists this clonotype with a few counts. A much bigger clone sits one base away, suggesting this may be a read error. The chain uses TRBV6-2 or TRBV6-3 and TRBJ2-1, with 14 positions matching TRBD2. This CDR3 region has 16 residues. CDR1 and CDR2 (germline): MNHEY, SVGEGT. The CDR3 protein is CTSSYSRTSGRSGWVF. The CDR3 region has the DNA TGTACCAGCAGTTACTCGAGGACTAGCGGGAGGTCCGGGTGGGTCTTC.

As to this clonotype: In this CDR3 the conserved last residue, phenylalanine or tryptophan, is missing, so a read error is likely. J is TRBJ2-3 and V is TRBV6-6; D is ambiguous. V lost 8 bases and J 0 bases, leaving 12 bases between the germline ends. The CDR3 is made up of 14 amino acids. Germline values: CDR1 MNHNY, CDR2 SVGAGI (reference sequence). CDR3 sequence (DNA): TGTGCCAGCGGCGAATTAAGTAGCACAGATACGCAGTATTTA. The encoded protein is CASGELSSTDTQYL.

The CDR3 sequence: CASSLLDTEAFF. CDR3 DNA sequence: TGTGCCAGCAGCTTGTTGGACACTGAAGCTTTCTTT. V gene TRBV5-4 combines with J gene TRBJ1-1; unclear D gene. The V end lost 1 base, the J end lost 3 bases, and 4 bases lay between the germline ends. In germline, CDR1 is SGHNT, CDR2 YYREEE (reference sequence). The CDR3 extends over 12 amino acids.

The chain uses TRBV6-5 and TRBJ2-1; TRBD2 matches 7 bases. The CDR3 spans 12 residues. Germline V gene lookup returns CDR1 MNHEY and CDR2 SVGAGI. CDR3 amino acids: CTSWGGGNEQFF. The CDR3 nucleotides are TGTACTAGCTGGGGGGGGGGCAATGAGCAGTTCTTC.

To note about this clonotype: Being one base from a much bigger clone, this may be a read error. Since the CDR3 does not end with the conserved phenylalanine or tryptophan, this likely comes from a read error. This chain connects TRBV4-1 to TRBJ2-7; D remains ambiguous. There are 14 residues in the CDR3. CDR1 is MGHRA and CDR2 is YSYEKL in the germline V gene. Trimming removed 5 bases from V and 3 bases from J, with 14 bases in between. The CDR3 spells CASSVVPSGYEQYI. DNA for the CDR3: TGCGCCAGCAGCGTTGTCCCGTCGGGCTACGAGCAGTACATC.

On this clonotype itself: A read error may explain this, as a much larger clone is one base away. V is TRBV5-4 and J is TRBJ2-7, with 7 bases identical to TRBD1. Germline CDR1 is SGHNT and CDR2 is YYREEE (reference sequence). CDR3 length: 14 amino acids. DNA for the CDR3: TGTACCAGCAGCCCCGACAGGGTTGCCTACGAGCAGTACTTC. It encodes CTSSPDRVAYEQYF.

This clonotype has more than one count but fewer than ten. The chain carries TRBV5-1 and TRBJ2-3; 9 nucleotides align to TRBD2. CDR1 is SGHRS, CDR2 YFSETQ, per germline. The CDR3 runs to 17 residues. The V gene end was trimmed by 10 bases and the J gene end by 2 bases; junction bases not matched to a gene: 17. For the CDR3, the DNA is TGCGCCGGCTGCTGGCCCGTTCTAGCGGGGTCCACAGATACGCAGTATTTT. Its protein product is CAGCWPVLAGSTDTQYF.

This clonotype was seen many times. The chain carries TRBV20-1 and TRBJ2-1, with 11 bases aligning to TRBD2. Losses at the gene ends were 3 bases for V and 4 bases for J; bases not matched to a gene: 8. Germline loops: CDR1 DFQATT, CDR2 SNEGSKA (reference sequence). CDR3 length equals 16 residues. The CDR3 sequence is CSASPAGTSGYNEQFF. The CDR3 nucleotides read TGCAGTGCTAGTCCCGCCGGGACTAGCGGATACAATGAGCAGTTCTTC.

To note about this clonotype: The junction does not match germline at one end; this may be a read error. The chain has TRBV20-1 and TRBJ2-2, with 7 bases aligning to TRBD1. The CDR3 extends over 15 amino acids. The germline CDR1 and CDR2 sequences are DFQATT and SNEGSKA (reference sequence). Here the CDR3 DNA reads TGCAATGCTGGAGAGGCAGGGGGAAACACCGGGGAGCTGTTTTTT. The encoded protein is CNAGEAGGNTGELFF.

On this clonotype: An end of the junction does not agree with germline; a read error may underlie this. The chain has TRBV12-3 or TRBV12-4 and TRBJ2-5, with D hard to call. This CDR3 has 13 amino acids. Here the CDR3 reads CASRPTNVETQHF. The CDR3 DNA is TGTGCCAGCAGGCCAACCAACGTAGAGACCCAGCACTTC.

With regard to this clonotype: The CDR3 carries no conserved terminal phenylalanine or tryptophan, so it likely arises from a read error. The V and J genes are TRBV6-2 or TRBV6-3 and TRBJ2-2; 8 nucleotides align to TRBD1. The V gene's germline CDR1 is MNHEY and CDR2 SVGEGT. The ends lost 7 bases at V and 0 bases at J; junction bases unmatched: 4. The CDR3 has 15 residues. CDR3 coding DNA: TGTGCCAGCACCAGACAGGGGACGAACACCGGGGAGCTGTTTCTT. It yields the protein CASTRQGTNTGELFL.

The V and J genes are TRBV5-4 and TRBJ1-2, with D uncertain. The CDR3 runs to 12 residues. The germline gives CDR1 SGHNT, CDR2 YYREEE (reference sequence). CDR3 in DNA: TGTACCTCCCCGGCAGGAAACGAAGGCTACACCTTC. This codes for CTSPAGNEGYTF.

As for this clonotype: Germline and junction disagree at one end, which may indicate a read error. This chain connects TRBV11-3 to TRBJ2-1; D unresolved. In germline, CDR1 is SGHNT, CDR2 YENEEA. This CDR3 contains 14 residues. DNA for the CDR3: TGTACCAGCAGCTTGCAGTACTCCTACAATGAGCAGTTGTTC. It yields the protein CTSSLQYSYNEQLF.

About this clonotype: No conserved phenylalanine or tryptophan is present at the end of the CDR3, so a read error is the likely explanation. It is unclear where the CDR3 begins or ends on the DNA, so no DNA is shown, and the CDR3 is as TCRdb lists it. The rearrangement joins TRBV11-2 to TRBJ1-6. Looked up from germline, CDR1 is SGHAT and CDR2 is FQNNGV. The CDR3 spans 14 residues, counting both ends. This chain's CDR3 is CASSLEASNLPLHV.

The chain links TRBV10-3 to TRBJ2-3, with a possible D match to TRBD2 (5 bases). Germline V gene data show CDR1 as ENHRY and CDR2 as SYGVKD. V lost 0 bases and J lost 8, with 18 bases in between. The CDR3 totals 16 residues. Written as DNA, the CDR3 is TGTGCCATCAGTGAGTCTTCGGCGAGAGTTGGAGGTACGCAGTATTTT. Translated, it gives CAISESSARVGGTQYF.

A word on this clonotype: Mismatch with germline at one junction end may stem from a read error. This rearrangement joins TRBV29-1 to TRBJ1-4, with D possibly TRBD1 on 5 matching bases. Germline V gives CDR1 SQVTM, CDR2 ANQGSEA. This CDR3 is built from 14 residues. CDR3 amino acids: CGAEGSRDYEKVFF. In DNA, the CDR3 is TGCGGCGCTGAAGGGTCCAGGGATTATGAAAAAGTGTTTTTT.

In regard to this clonotype: In this CDR3 the conserved last residue, phenylalanine or tryptophan, is missing, so a read error is likely. V is TRBV6-2 or TRBV6-3 and J is TRBJ1-5; tentative D call: TRBD1 (6 bases). Germline V gene lookup returns CDR1 MNHEY and CDR2 SVGEGT. Trimming pared 0 bases from V and 3 bases from J, leaving 18 bases between. The CDR3 runs 18 residues. As DNA, the CDR3 is TGTGCCAGCAGTTACTCTCCCCACGACAGGCTAAACAATCAGCCCCAGCATCCT. It codes for CASSYSPHDRLNNQPQHP.

As for this clonotype: The junction departs from germline at one end; a sequencing error may be responsible. This chain uses TRBV11-1 with TRBJ2-1; perhaps TRBD1 as D (6 bases). The CDR3 sequence is 15 residues long. Germline CDR1 and CDR2: SGHAT and FQDESV (reference sequence). CDR3 sequence (DNA): TGTGTCAGCAGCTTATTGGTGACAGGTTTCAATGAGCAGTTTTTC. This codes for CVSSLLVTGFNEQFF.

This clonotype is medium-sized in the sample. The V and J genes are TRBV28 and TRBJ1-1; unclear D gene. The CDR3 covers 15 residues. Germline-derived CDR1 and CDR2 are MDHEN and SYDVKM. V was trimmed by 1 base and J by 3 bases, leaving 12 bases between them. CDR3: CASSLLPPTYTEAFF. The CDR3 DNA is TGTGCCAGCAGTTTATTGCCTCCTACCTACACTGAAGCTTTCTTT.

Worth noting for this clonotype: A much larger clonotype is one base distant, so this may be a read error. The chain has TRBV5-5 and TRBJ2-2, with a tentative D call TRBD1 (6 bases). Germline-derived CDR1 and CDR2 are SGHKS and YYEKEE (reference sequence). V lost 4 bases, J lost 4 bases, and 20 bases lay in between. This CDR3 is 17 amino acids long. CDR3 coding DNA: TGTGCCAGCAGCCCTAAGAACTCAGAACAGGGCACCGGGGAGCTGTTTTTT. Protein sequence: CASSPKNSEQGTGELFF.

Concerning this clonotype itself: A much larger clonotype is one base distant, so this may be a read error. The gene calls are TRBV6-5 and TRBJ2-3; 9 bases agree with TRBD2. CDR1 is MNHEY and CDR2 is SVGAGI in the germline V gene. The CDR3 is 16 amino acids. The CDR3 region is CASRRGGAVGTDRQYF. The CDR3 DNA sequence: TGTGCCAGCAGGCGCGGGGGGGCGGTTGGGACAGATAGGCAGTATTTT.

With regard to this clonotype: Since the CDR3 does not end with the conserved phenylalanine or tryptophan, this likely comes from a read error. J is TRBJ1-6 and V is TRBV14; D is uncertain. This CDR3 spans 14 amino acids. V was shortened by 5 bases and J by 6 bases, with 11 bases between the two germline ends. The V gene's germline CDR1 is SGHDN and CDR2 FVKESK. The chain's CDR3 is CASSLLTGNSPLHS. The CDR3 nucleotides read TGTGCCAGCAGCTTGCTTACGGGTAATTCACCCCTCCACTCT.

Comments on this clonotype: Being one base from a much bigger clone, this may be a read error. The rearrangement uses TRBV4-1 and TRBJ2-7; 11 bases are shared with TRBD1. Germline CDR1 MGHRA, CDR2 YSYEKL. This CDR3 is built from 14 residues. CDR3 sequence: CASSQGTGGAEQDF. CDR3 nucleotide sequence: TGCGCCAGCAGCCAAGGGACAGGGGGCGCGGAGCAGGACTTC.

In regard to this clonotype: Compared with germline, one end of the junction differs, possibly owing to a read error. The DNA for the CDR3 is TGTGCCGGCAGCTTAGCGGGGGGAACGGGGGTGAATACGCAGTATTTT. This translates into CAGSLAGGTGVNTQYF. The chain employs TRBV11-2 and TRBJ2-3; 10 nucleotides agree with TRBD2. The CDR3 runs to 16 residues. From germline, CDR1 is SGHAT and CDR2 FQNNGV.

This chain uses TRBV6-2 or TRBV6-3 with TRBJ2-7; D may be TRBD1 (6 bases). CDR3 size: 16 residues. Germline V lookup: CDR1 MNHEY, CDR2 SVGEGT. The CDR3 reads CGSSSRLRQASYEQYF. CDR3 DNA sequence: TGTGGTAGCAGCTCCCGTCTTAGACAGGCCTCCTACGAGCAGTACTTC.

As regards this clonotype: The junction departs from the called germline gene at one end, perhaps through a read error. The V call is TRBV20-1, the J call TRBJ2-7, with a tentative D call TRBD1 (5 bases). The V gene's germline CDR1 is DFQATT and CDR2 SNEGSKA (reference sequence). The CDR3 is 14 amino acids. The CDR3 sequence is CSASAGQGVDEQYF. The CDR3, as DNA: TGCAGTGCTAGCGCCGGGCAGGGTGTAGACGAGCAGTACTTT.

Note on this clonotype: At one boundary the junction diverges from the germline segment, which might be a read error. V is TRBV10-3 and J is TRBJ2-1; D may be TRBD2 (6 bases). Per germline, CDR1 ENHRY and CDR2 SYGVKD. This CDR3 contains 13 residues. The CDR3 DNA reads as TGTGCCGCCGGACAAACGGGAGCCAATAAGCAGTTCTTC. Translation: CAAGQTGANKQFF.

This clonotype has just one count. Because it lacks the conserved phenylalanine or tryptophan at the end, this CDR3 is likely a read error. This chain connects TRBV10-2 to TRBJ2-5; D remains unclear. Between the trimmed V and J ends, which lost 3 bases and 9 bases, there was a span of 11 bases. The CDR3 contains 12 residues. Germline V lookup: CDR1 WSHSY, CDR2 SAAADI. The CDR3 loop reads CASSDPQRAQYL. The CDR3 coding sequence is TGCGCCAGCAGTGACCCACAACGGGCCCAGTACTTA.

Comment on this clonotype: Compared with germline, one end of the junction differs, possibly owing to a read error. The genes are TRBV6-2 or TRBV6-3 and TRBJ2-2; D is perhaps TRBD1 (6 bases). CDR3 length equals 14 residues. Germline loops: CDR1 MNHEY, CDR2 SVGEGT. CDR3 loop: CASTYRQVKGELFF. DNA for the CDR3: TGTGCCAGCACTTACCGACAGGTTAAAGGGGAGTTGTTTTTT.

The V call is TRBV6-5, the J call TRBJ2-5, with 7 bases lining up with TRBD1. The germline CDR1 and CDR2 sequences are MNHEY and SVGAGI. This CDR3 is 15 amino acids long. V was clipped by 7 bases and J by 4 bases; unmatched bases: 12. In DNA form, the CDR3 reads TGTGCCAGCAAAATATCCGGGACAGTCCTAGAGACCCAGTACTTC. Its protein product is CASKISGTVLETQYF.

The chain links TRBV29-1 to TRBJ1-3; D remains unclear. V dropped 4 bases and J dropped 0 bases, with 13 bases sitting between them. Germline V CDR1 and CDR2: SQVTM, ANQGSEA. The length of the CDR3 is 15 residues. The CDR3 is CSVVLHGFSGNTIYF. CDR3 sequence (DNA): TGCAGCGTTGTGCTACATGGGTTCTCTGGAAACACCATATATTTT. Combining the CDR3 with reference TRBV29-1 and TRBJ1-3 gives the whole variable domain SAVISQKPSRDICQRGTSLTIQCQVDSQVTMMFWYRQQPGQSLTLIATANQGSEATYESGFVIDKFPISRPNLTFSTLTVSNMSPEDSSIYLCSVVLHGFSGNTIYFGEGSWLTVV.

On this clonotype: Mismatch with germline at one junction end may stem from a read error. The chain carries TRBV12-3 or TRBV12-4 and TRBJ2-2, with 7 bases fitting TRBD2. The CDR3 is 16 residues long. Written as DNA, the CDR3 is TGTTCCAGCAGACAGCGGGACGGTTCGAACACCGGGGAGCTGTTTTTT. It yields the protein CSSRQRDGSNTGELFF.